This T cell receptor beta chain comes out of a study of tumor-infiltrating lymphocytes in localized non-small cell lung cancer. Study information: The cohort mixed smokers and never-smokers, several histologies, and some post-neoadjuvant-chemotherapy samples. Study conclusions and caveats: Different pieces of the same tissue went to different assays, confounding technical variation with intratumor heterogeneity. Tumors had more T cell infiltration than uninvolved lung, per TCRbeta sequencing and CD3 counts.

About this clone itself: Its antigen is not identified.

Here immunoSEQ multiplex PCR was the method, and the copy in TCRdb shows in-frame clones only, minus some. This table has 13,000 to 15,000 clones, about 71% appearing once. Trimming stripped 4 bases from V and 0 bases from J, with 11 bases between. CDR1 and CDR2 (germline): SGDLS, YYNGEE. CDR3 size: 15 residues. The chain couples TRBV9 to TRBJ2-1, with D perhaps TRBD2 (6 bases). The origin of this receptor is a human donor with non-small cell lung cancer. Sequencing used uninvolved lung tissue not adjacent to the tumor. This chain's CDR3 is CASSQTSGSYNEQFF. CDR3 DNA: TGTGCCAGCAGCCAGACTAGTGGCTCCTACAATGAGCAGTTCTTC. Filled out from reference TRBV9 and TRBJ2-1, the complete variable domain reads DSGVTQTPKHLITATGQRVTLRCSPRSGDLSVYWYQQSLDQGLQFLIQYYNGEERAKGNILERFSAQQFPDLHSELNLSSLELGDSALYFCASSQTSGSYNEQFFGPGTRLTVL.